The present entry profiles one T cell receptor (beta chain) with its context. Antigen specificity is unknown. Amplification used 60 Vbeta primers and 13 Jbeta primers. Assay used: immunoSEQ multiplex PCR; TCRdb lists only in-frame clones, some missing. The sample's table shows tens of thousands of clones. This sample was taken from a study of cytomegalovirus exposure and HLA in healthy donors. There are 13 residues in the CDR3. Trimming pared 11 bases from V and 0 bases from J, leaving 11 bases between. From germline, CDR1 is SNHLY and CDR2 FYNNEI. Study findings and constraints: Among the sequence variants, a highly shared cluster was likely an artifact of sequencing.

Sequencing used PBMCs. The sequence was collected from a man aged 40-49 years in good health and CMV-seronegative. The chain links TRBV2 to TRBJ2-1; D gene unclear. CDR3 region: CAVSNSSYNEQFF. DNA for the CDR3: TGTGCCGTTTCAAACTCCTCCTACAATGAGCAGTTCTTC.